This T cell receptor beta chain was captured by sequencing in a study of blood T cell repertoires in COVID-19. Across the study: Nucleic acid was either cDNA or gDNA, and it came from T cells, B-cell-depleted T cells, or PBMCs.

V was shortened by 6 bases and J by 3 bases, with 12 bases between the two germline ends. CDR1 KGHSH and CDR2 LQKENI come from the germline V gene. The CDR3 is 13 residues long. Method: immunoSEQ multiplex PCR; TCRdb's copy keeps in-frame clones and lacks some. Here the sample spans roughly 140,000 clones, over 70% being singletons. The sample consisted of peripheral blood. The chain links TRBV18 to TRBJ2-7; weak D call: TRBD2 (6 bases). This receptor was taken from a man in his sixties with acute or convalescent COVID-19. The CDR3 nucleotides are TGTGCCAGCTCCCTGGGAGGTGACTACGAGCAGTACTTC. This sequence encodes CASSLGGDYEQYF.